These 3 T cell receptor beta chains originate from one sample sequenced in a study of Graves' ophthalmopathy and Graves' hyperthyroidism. The authors amplified TCR beta CDR3 regions, and they did so from RNA transcripts for repertoire sequencing. First-round RT-PCR employed HTBI primers, with a second-round multiplex PCR after it. Each CDR3 protein gets one entry after TCRdb re-called the multiplex PCR reads with MiXCR. The table lists about 39,000 distinct CDR3 sequences, roughly 52% of them singletons. Sequenced: peripheral blood. The receptors originated from an adult woman with stable Graves' hyperthyroidism.

This clonotype was observed many times. This chain uses TRBV20-1 with TRBJ1-1, with 7 bases fitting TRBD1. The CDR3 consists of 13 residues. CDR1 and CDR2 from the germline V gene are DFQATT and SNEGSKA (reference sequence). V was pared by 3 bases and J by 6 bases, with 7 bases of the junction left unmatched. The CDR3 loop reads CSASKGAIAEAFF. CDR3 in DNA: TGCAGTGCTAGTAAGGGGGCAATCGCTGAAGCTTTCTTT.

Ten or more counts support this clonotype. The chain has TRBV12-3 or TRBV12-4 and TRBJ1-2; tentatively, D is TRBD1 (6 bases). The CDR3 is 15 amino acids. The V and J ends lost 4 bases and 1 base respectively, with 13 bases between them. The CDR3 loop reads CASSSTDRFNYGYTF. In nucleotides, the CDR3 is TGTGCCAGCAGTTCCACGGACAGATTTAACTATGGCTACACCTTC.

The rearrangement links TRBV29-1 to TRBJ2-7; 9 bases are a match to TRBD1. CDR3 length: 14 residues. CDR1 and CDR2 (germline): SQVTM, ANQGSEA. After removal of 7 bases from V and 6 bases from J, the junction contained 13 bases not matched to a gene. CDR3 in DNA: TGCAGCGGGGGGGACAGGGTGAGTTCGTCCGAGCAGTACTTC. It specifies CSGGDRVSSSEQYF.